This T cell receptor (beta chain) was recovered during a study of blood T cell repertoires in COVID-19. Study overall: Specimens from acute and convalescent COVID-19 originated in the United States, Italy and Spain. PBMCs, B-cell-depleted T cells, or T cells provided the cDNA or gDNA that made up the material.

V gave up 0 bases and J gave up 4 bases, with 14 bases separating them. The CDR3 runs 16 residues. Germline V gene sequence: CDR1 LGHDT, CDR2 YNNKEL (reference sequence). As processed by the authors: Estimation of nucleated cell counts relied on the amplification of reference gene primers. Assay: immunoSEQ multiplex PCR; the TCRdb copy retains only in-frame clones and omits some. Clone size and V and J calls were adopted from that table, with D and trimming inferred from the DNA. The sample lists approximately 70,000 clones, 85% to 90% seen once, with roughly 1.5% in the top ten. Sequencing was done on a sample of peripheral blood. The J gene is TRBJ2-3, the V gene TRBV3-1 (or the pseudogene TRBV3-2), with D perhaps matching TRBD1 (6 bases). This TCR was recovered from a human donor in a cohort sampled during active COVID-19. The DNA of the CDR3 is TGTGCCAGCAGCCAAGATGGCAGGGGCGGTCCAGATACGCAGTATTTT. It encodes CASSQDGRGGPDTQYF.